The 31 T cell receptor beta chains listed next were all sequenced from one sample in a study of T cell responses to AZD1222 COVID-19 vaccine. Clones were sequenced by immunoSEQ multiplex PCR, and TCRdb holds only the in-frame ones, with some missing. There are some 280,000 clones in the sample; around 92% occur only once, and around 0.5% lies in the top ten. Sequenced material: peripheral blood, taken 28 days after the second AZD1222 dose. The source of these receptors is an adult who received the AZD1222 COVID-19 vaccine.

This sequence joins TRBV10-3 and TRBJ2-3; 11 bases line up with TRBD2. Germline V CDR1 and CDR2: ENHRY, SYGVKD. Trimming removed 4 bases from V and 1 base from J; junction bases left unmatched: 4. The CDR3 covers 16 residues. CDR3 in amino acids: CAISGGTSGRTDTQYF. Written as DNA, the CDR3 is TGTGCCATCAGTGGGGGGACTAGCGGCCGCACAGATACGCAGTATTTT.

The J gene is TRBJ2-3, the V gene TRBV5-6; TRBD2 might be the D (5 bases). Germline CDR1 is SGHDT and CDR2 is YYEEEE. Trimming shortened V by 4 bases and J by 4 bases, and 16 bases separated the two germline ends. The CDR3 loop spans 15 amino acids. Here the CDR3 reads CASSGGGSGADTQYF. The CDR3 nucleotides read TGTGCCAGCAGCGGAGGCGGCAGCGGCGCAGATACGCAGTATTTT.

The chain employs TRBV7-9 and TRBJ2-7, with 7 bases identical to TRBD2. J lost 6 bases, V lost 1 base, and 6 bases had no gene match. The V gene's germline CDR1 is SEHNR and CDR2 FQNEAQ (reference sequence). This CDR3 is built from 14 residues. For the CDR3, the DNA is TGTGCCAGCAGCTTAGAAGCGGGGTATGGCGAGCAGTACTTC. This sequence encodes CASSLEAGYGEQYF.

The chain has TRBV10-3 and TRBJ2-5, with TRBD1 matching over 9 bases. V lost 1 base, J lost 3 bases, and 9 bases stayed unmatched. Looked up from germline, CDR1 is ENHRY and CDR2 is SYGVKD. This CDR3 has 17 residues. The CDR3: CAISELGGRTGEETQYF. Written as DNA, the CDR3 is TGTGCCATCAGTGAGTTAGGAGGAAGGACAGGGGAAGAGACCCAGTACTTC.

This chain uses TRBV7-2 with TRBJ1-2; 7 bases fit TRBD1. This CDR3 has 14 residues. Germline V gene sequence: CDR1 SGHTA, CDR2 FQGNSA. V dropped 5 bases and J dropped 3; count of bases not matched to a gene: 6. The CDR3 here is CASSAGGADYGYTF. Here the CDR3 DNA reads TGTGCCAGCAGCGCAGGGGGGGCTGACTATGGCTACACCTTC.

This clone has just one count. This rearrangement joins TRBV28 to TRBJ2-2, with TRBD1 matching over 9 bases. This CDR3 contains 15 residues. V shed 6 bases and J 6 bases; nucleotides not matched to a gene: 8. Germline V gene data show CDR1 as MDHEN and CDR2 as SYDVKM. The CDR3 DNA follows: TGTGCCAGCAGGACCGGGACAGGGAAAGCCGGGGAGCTGTTTTTT. Amino acid sequence: CASRTGTGKAGELFF.

The genes are TRBV9 and TRBJ2-3, with D possibly TRBD2 on 5 matching bases. Germline V gene lookup returns CDR1 SGDLS and CDR2 YYNGEE. Trimming took off 4 bases at V and 2 bases at J, with 14 bases between the two ends. CDR3 length: 15 residues. The CDR3 sequence: CASSLNPDSTDTQYF. CDR3 DNA: TGTGCCAGCAGCCTCAACCCGGACTCCACAGATACGCAGTATTTT.

A note on this clone: The same CDR3 arises from other DNA sequences in this sample as well. The chain has TRBV9 and TRBJ2-1; TRBD2 agrees at 7 bases. The CDR3 contains 15 residues. Germline CDR1 SGDLS, CDR2 YYNGEE. J was trimmed by 1 base and V by 2 bases; bases with no gene match: 3. CDR3 protein: CASSVGRGSYNEQFF. The CDR3 DNA reads TGTGCCAGCAGCGTTGGGCGGGGGTCCTACAATGAGCAGTTCTTC.

The V call is TRBV7-2, the J call TRBJ2-1; 12 nucleotides match TRBD2. The CDR3 is 15 amino acids. Germline V lookup: CDR1 SGHTA, CDR2 FQGNSA. Trimming at V came to 5 bases and at J to 9 bases, leaving 8 bases not matched to a gene. The CDR3 nucleotides read TGTGCCAGCAGCCCCCCGGGACTAGCGGGTGTTGAGCAGTTCTTC. It specifies CASSPPGLAGVEQFF.

The chain combines TRBV7-8 with TRBJ2-3, with D tentatively TRBD1 or TRBD2 (5 bases each). The CDR3 is 13 amino acids. V gave up 5 bases and J gave up 5 bases, with 11 bases separating them. CDR1 and CDR2 (germline): SGHVS, FQNEAQ. The CDR3 DNA reads TGTGCCAGCAGCGTAAGGGACCGAGATACGCAGTATTTT. Amino acid sequence: CASSVRDRDTQYF.

The rearrangement uses TRBV2 and TRBJ2-3, with D tentatively TRBD1 (5 bases). From germline, CDR1 is SNHLY and CDR2 FYNNEI. The CDR3 spans 14 residues. V was shortened by 7 bases and J by 3 bases, with 14 bases between the two germline ends. CDR3 sequence (DNA): TGTGCCAGCACCTTCCCAGGGCAGACAGATACGCAGTATTTT. It codes for CASTFPGQTDTQYF.

CDR3 amino acids: CASSVSSEGNTEAFF. CDR3 coding DNA: TGTGCCAGCAGCGTAAGTTCGGAGGGGAACACTGAAGCTTTCTTT. The rearrangement joins TRBV9 to TRBJ1-1; no firm D call. Trimming took off 1 base at V and 1 base at J, with 11 bases between the two ends. The CDR3 has 15 residues. The germline gives CDR1 SGDLS, CDR2 YYNGEE.

CDR3 in amino acids: CASSSAGGNTEAFF. The CDR3, as DNA: TGTGCCAGCAGTTCGGCAGGGGGGAACACTGAAGCTTTCTTT. The chain employs TRBV28 and TRBJ1-1; TRBD1 matches 7 bases. The V gene end was trimmed by 4 bases and the J gene end by 1 base; junction bases not matched to a gene: 3. The CDR3 spans 14 residues. Germline V gene lookup returns CDR1 MDHEN and CDR2 SYDVKM.

This rearrangement joins TRBV28 to TRBJ1-1; 10 bases align to TRBD1. J was trimmed by 3 bases and V by 3 bases; bases with no gene match: 7. The CDR3 is 16 amino acids. Germline CDR1 and CDR2: MDHEN and SYDVKM. CDR3 sequence: CASSFGTGAIDTEAFF. The DNA for the CDR3 is TGTGCCAGCAGTTTTGGGACAGGGGCTATCGACACTGAAGCTTTCTTT.

The V call is TRBV6-5, the J call TRBJ1-2, with D perhaps TRBD1 (6 bases). The ends were cut back, 2 bases at V and 5 bases at J, with 18 bases in the middle. The CDR3 extends over 16 amino acids. From germline, CDR1 is MNHEY and CDR2 SVGAGI. The CDR3 sequence is CASSYERQAAYYGYTF. The CDR3 DNA sequence: TGTGCCAGCAGTTACGAACGACAGGCCGCATATTATGGCTACACCTTC.

There are a few counts of this clone. This rearrangement joins TRBV11-2 to TRBJ2-7; D unresolved. V lost 0 bases to trimming and J lost 2 bases, with 8 bases between them. Germline-derived CDR1 and CDR2 are SGHAT and FQNNGV. CDR3 length: 14 residues. The CDR3 protein is CASSLDPRTYEQYF. For the CDR3, the DNA is TGTGCCAGCAGCTTAGATCCCAGAACCTACGAGCAGTACTTC. The full variable domain, completed using reference TRBV11-2 and TRBJ2-7, is EAGVAQSPRYKIIEKRQSVAFWCNPISGHATLYWYQQILGQGPKLLIQFQNNGVVDDSQLPKDRFSAERLKGVDSTLKIQPAKLEDSAVYLCASSLDPRTYEQYFGPGTRLTVT.

The rearrangement uses TRBV24-1 and TRBJ2-1; D perhaps matches TRBD1 (5 bases). The CDR3 is 13 amino acids. Per germline, CDR1 KGHDR and CDR2 SFDVKD. The ends were cut back, 2 bases at V and 9 bases at J, with 10 bases in the middle. The CDR3 DNA reads as TGTGCCACCAGTGATTCCCCAGGGCTTGAGCAGTTCTTC. Protein: CATSDSPGLEQFF.

The chain employs TRBV28 and TRBJ2-6; D might be TRBD1 (5 bases). CDR1 is MDHEN and CDR2 is SYDVKM in the germline V gene. CDR3 length: 15 residues. Trimming pared 3 bases from V and 3 bases from J, leaving 9 bases between. The CDR3: CASSFGAGGANVLTF. The CDR3 DNA sequence: TGTGCCAGCAGTTTTGGGGCTGGTGGGGCCAACGTCCTGACTTTC.

The V gene is TRBV28, the J gene TRBJ2-1; 7 bases align to TRBD2. J lost 4 bases, V lost 8 bases, and 11 bases had no gene match. The CDR3 totals 15 residues. Germline CDR1 MDHEN, CDR2 SYDVKM. The CDR3 nucleotides read TGTGCCAGCCTCAGTCGGGCTAGCGGATACAATGAGCAGTTCTTC. Residues: CASLSRASGYNEQFF.

J is TRBJ2-2 and V is TRBV30, with a possible D match to TRBD1 (6 bases). Germline V gene lookup returns CDR1 GTSNPN and CDR2 SVGIG (reference sequence). V lost 4 bases and J 2 bases, leaving 14 bases between the germline ends. The CDR3 loop spans 15 amino acids. The CDR3 DNA sequence: TGTGCCTGGAAAACAGGGCTCTCAAACACCGGGGAGCTGTTTTTT. It is translated as CAWKTGLSNTGELFF.

The rearrangement uses TRBV10-3 and TRBJ2-7; D gene uncertain. The CDR3 is 13 residues long. The V and J ends lost 2 bases and 7 bases respectively, with 12 bases between them. Germline V gene sequence: CDR1 ENHRY, CDR2 SYGVKD. This chain's CDR3 is CAISEQAELEQYF. Here the CDR3 DNA reads TGTGCCATCAGTGAGCAAGCAGAATTAGAGCAGTACTTC.

The chain joins TRBV2 to TRBJ1-2; D uncertain. The CDR3 consists of 14 residues. CDR1 SNHLY and CDR2 FYNNEI come from the germline V gene. Trimming took 3 bases from V and 4 from J, leaving 12 bases between them. The chain's CDR3 is CASSEGRQIYGYTF. The CDR3 DNA is TGTGCCAGCAGTGAGGGTCGACAAATCTATGGCTACACCTTC.

The J gene is TRBJ1-4, the V gene TRBV4-2; maybe TRBD1 (5 bases). Trimming shortened V by 0 bases and J by 7 bases, and 15 bases separated the two germline ends. Germline CDR1 LGHNA, CDR2 YNFKEQ. The CDR3 has 16 amino acids. Here the CDR3 DNA reads TGTGCCAGCAGCCAAGATTGGGGGGGGGAAATTGAAAAACTGTTTTTT. Protein product: CASSQDWGGEIEKLFF.

The table lists this clone with a few counts. This chain uses TRBV28 with TRBJ1-6; D is undetermined. The germline V and J ends were trimmed by 4 bases and 8 bases, with 3 bases remaining between them. CDR3 size: 11 residues. CDR1 is MDHEN and CDR2 is SYDVKM in the germline V gene. This CDR3 reads CASSSDSPLHF. In DNA, the CDR3 is TGTGCCAGCAGTTCAGATTCACCCCTCCACTTT.

The chain recombines TRBV7-2 with TRBJ1-1; weak D call: TRBD1 (6 bases). The CDR3 is 15 amino acids. Germline-derived CDR1 and CDR2 are SGHTA and FQGNSA. V was shortened by 0 bases and J by 1 base, with 9 bases between the two germline ends. The CDR3 reads CASSLAQGRNTEAFF. The CDR3 DNA reads TGTGCCAGCAGCTTAGCACAGGGCCGGAACACTGAAGCTTTCTTT.

The chain uses TRBV3-1 (or the pseudogene TRBV3-2) and TRBJ2-3, with TRBD2 matching 12 bases. CDR3 length: 16 residues. Germline V CDR1 and CDR2: LGHDT, YNNKEL (reference sequence). V lost 0 bases, J lost 4 bases, and 2 bases stayed unmatched. The DNA of the CDR3 is TGTGCCAGCAGCCAAGATGGACTAGCGGGGTCAGATACGCAGTATTTT. It is translated as CASSQDGLAGSDTQYF.

V gene TRBV6-5 combines with J gene TRBJ1-5; perhaps TRBD1 as D (5 bases). Germline CDR1 and CDR2: MNHEY and SVGAGI. This CDR3 is 12 amino acids long. V gave up 7 bases and J gave up 3 bases, with 7 bases separating them. The CDR3 reads CASKQANQPQHF. The CDR3 DNA reads TGTGCCAGCAAACAGGCCAATCAGCCCCAGCATTTT.

V is TRBV3-1 (or the pseudogene TRBV3-2) and J is TRBJ2-1; 10 nucleotides align to TRBD2. The J segment lost 4 bases and the V segment lost 3 bases, leaving 6 bases of the junction unmatched. The V gene's germline CDR1 is LGHDT and CDR2 YNNKEL (reference sequence). This CDR3 is built from 16 residues. The CDR3 protein is CASSQDPSGGYNEQFF. The CDR3 DNA reads as TGTGCCAGCAGCCAGGATCCTAGCGGGGGTTACAATGAGCAGTTCTTC.

The V and J genes are TRBV2 and TRBJ2-5; D remains unclear. In germline, CDR1 is SNHLY, CDR2 FYNNEI. V gave up 5 bases and J gave up 5 bases, with 6 bases separating them. The CDR3 sequence is 11 residues long. Written as DNA, the CDR3 is TGTGCCAGCAGTCAGTGGGAGACCCAGTACTTC. Translating gives CASSQWETQYF.

The chain is built from TRBV7-9 and TRBJ2-1; TRBD2 is a possible D gene (6 bases). Trimming shortened V by 1 base and J by 2 bases, and 12 bases separated the two germline ends. The CDR3 totals 16 residues. Germline loops: CDR1 SEHNR, CDR2 FQNEAQ (reference sequence). CDR3 DNA: TGTGCCAGCAGCTTAGTTGGAGGGAACGCCTACAATGAGCAGTTCTTC. It yields the protein CASSLVGGNAYNEQFF.

The CDR3 region is CASSLWGKGRSSPLHF. CDR3 coding DNA: TGTGCCAGCAGCTTATGGGGCAAAGGACGGAGTTCACCCCTCCACTTT. This chain uses TRBV7-6 with TRBJ1-6; weak D call: TRBD1 (5 bases). There are 16 residues in the CDR3. The V gene's germline CDR1 is SGHVS and CDR2 FNYEAQ. V lost 2 bases and J 9 bases, leaving 17 bases between the germline ends.